Following are 28 T cell receptor beta chains from one sample sequenced in a study of T cell clonality in common variable immunodeficiency. Some clones are missing from TCRdb's copy, which holds only in-frame ones; the method was immunoSEQ multiplex PCR. The specimen has around 30,000 clones, none found just once. Sequencing was performed on peripheral blood mononuclear cells. These receptors came from a person aged 18 to 75 in good health.

This clone was found many times. The part of the CDR3 DNA that was read is TGTGCCAGCTCACCACTCCCCAGGGGAGAGACC. Its translation is CASSPLPRGET. The CDR3, in full, reads CASSPLPRGETQYF. V is TRBV18 and J is TRBJ2-5, with D possibly TRBD1 on 6 matching bases. The read halts 3 residues ahead of the CDR3 end, with the missing end drawn from the germline J gene. This CDR3 contains 14 residues. V was cut by 1 base and J by 4 bases, with 10 bases left in between. The germline V gene encodes CDR1 KGHSH and CDR2 LQKENI.

To note about this clone: The DNA ends 3 residues before the CDR3 does, and the rest of the CDR3 is filled in from the germline J gene. The chain combines TRBV7-9 with TRBJ1-2; weak D call: TRBD1 (5 bases). The CDR3 spans 13 residues. CDR1 and CDR2 (germline): SEHNR, FQNEAQ (reference sequence). The CDR3 bases that were read are TGTGCCAGCAGGCCGAGGGGTGACAATGAC. It is translated as CASRPRGDND. The CDR3 in its entirety is CASRPRGDNDYTF.

In this sample, this clone turned up many times. The read halts 3 residues ahead of the CDR3 end, with the missing end drawn from the germline J gene. The J gene is TRBJ2-3, the V gene TRBV6-1, with unresolved D. CDR1 MNHNS and CDR2 SASEGT come from the germline V gene. The CDR3 contains 12 residues. Trimming shortened V by 2 bases and J by 3 bases, and 3 bases separated the two germline ends. The CDR3 here is CASSELTDTQYF. Incomplete CDR3 DNA: TGTGCCAGCAGTGAACTTACAGATACG.

This clone was observed at least ten times. The CDR3 DNA, read in part, is TGCAGCGTTGAAGACCTCCCGACAGTGTACGGGGCCAACGTC. It codes for CSVEDLPTVYGANV. The full CDR3 reads CSVEDLPTVYGANVLTF. The rearrangement joins TRBV29-1 to TRBJ2-6, with D tentatively TRBD1 (5 bases). The DNA ends 3 residues before the CDR3 does, and the rest of the CDR3 is filled in from the germline J gene. Deletions cut 0 bases from V and 4 bases from J, with 16 bases between. This CDR3 has 17 amino acids. CDR1 SQVTM and CDR2 ANQGSEA come from the germline V gene.

Ten or more counts support this clone. Read coverage stops 3 residues before the CDR3 terminus; the germline J gene supplies the remainder. The V gene is TRBV7-2, the J gene TRBJ1-1; unclear D gene. V lost 3 bases, J lost 4 bases, and 6 bases lay in between. This CDR3 contains 12 residues. Germline V lookup: CDR1 SGHTA, CDR2 FQGNSA. This CDR3 reads CASSFAGTEAFF. The sequenced part of the CDR3 DNA is TGTGCCAGCAGCTTCGCGGGCACTGAA.

This clone came up many times. With the read ending 3 residues before the CDR3 end, the germline J gene is used to fill in that end. The chain has TRBV11-3 and TRBJ2-1; 8 nucleotides align to TRBD1. CDR3 length: 15 amino acids. Germline V gene sequence: CDR1 SGHNT, CDR2 YENEEA. Unmatched junction bases numbered 3, after V lost 0 bases and J lost 5 bases. The sequenced part of the CDR3 DNA is TGTGCCAGCAGCTTAGAGCAGGGGGCGCACAATGAG. Translating gives CASSLEQGAHNE. The full CDR3 sequence reads CASSLEQGAHNEQFF.

This clone was counted many times. The observed sequence ends 3 residues before the CDR3 terminus, with the missing tail filled in from the germline J gene. V is TRBV19 and J is TRBJ1-5, with 7 bases identical to TRBD1. Unmatched junction bases numbered 2, after V lost 10 bases and J lost 2 bases. The CDR3 contains 12 residues. Germline loops: CDR1 LNHDA, CDR2 SQIVND (reference sequence). The CDR3: CATQGGNQPQHF. The sequenced CDR3 bases are TGTGCCACTCAGGGGGGCAATCAGCCC. The entire variable domain, with the rest obtained from reference TRBV19 and TRBJ1-5, is as follows: DGGITQSPKYLFRKEGQNVTLSCEQNLNHDAMYWYRQDPGQGLRLIYYSQIVNDFQKGDIAEGYSVSREKKESFPLTVTSAQKNPTAFYLCATQGGNQPQHFGDGTRLSIL.

This clone was seen many times. The read ends 3 residues before the CDR3 terminus; that terminus is restored from the germline J gene. The chain combines TRBV6-2 or TRBV6-3 with TRBJ1-5; 7 bases are a match to TRBD1. V lost 2 bases, J lost 4 bases, and 8 bases stayed unmatched. Germline V gives CDR1 MNHEY, CDR2 SVGEGT. The CDR3 is 16 residues long. The CDR3 here is CASSYVLGQPNQPQHF. The CDR3 DNA, read in part, is TGTGCCAGCAGTTACGTCTTGGGACAGCCGAATCAGCCC.

This clone appeared many times. The observed sequence ends 3 residues before the CDR3 terminus, with the missing tail filled in from the germline J gene. The chain uses TRBV30 and TRBJ1-3; 8 positions match TRBD1. Trimming took 0 bases from V and 5 from J; bases not matched to a gene: 18. The CDR3 runs 19 residues. The germline V gene encodes CDR1 GTSNPN and CDR2 SVGIG (reference sequence). The CDR3 here is CAWSVPPFGQGKNRNTIYF. CDR3 DNA, as far as it was read: TGTGCCTGGAGTGTACCCCCATTCGGACAGGGAAAAAACCGAAACACC.

The sample holds many counts of this clone. One junction end does not reproduce the germline sequence, and a read error may be involved. CDR3 protein: CASSPWGQSGANVLFF. CDR3 DNA (partial): TGCGCCAGCAGCCCATGGGGACAGTCTGGGGCCAACGTG. The rearrangement joins TRBV4-2 to TRBJ2-2; 7 bases map to TRBD1. Read sequence stops 3 residues before the CDR3 end, and the germline J gene provides the missing end. The CDR3 is made up of 16 amino acids. Germline values: CDR1 LGHNA, CDR2 YNFKEQ.

This clone was observed at least ten times. The read terminates 3 residues before the CDR3 end, so the remaining end is supplied by the germline J gene. The chain links TRBV3-1 (or the pseudogene TRBV3-2) to TRBJ2-5; D unresolved. The V end was cut by 0 bases, the J end by 4 bases, with 9 bases between. This CDR3 comprises 14 residues. Germline-derived CDR1 and CDR2 are LGHDT and YNNKEL (reference sequence). CDR3 DNA, as far as it was read: TGTGCCAGCAGCCAAGAGAATAGTGGAGAGACC. Protein sequence: CASSQENSGET. The whole CDR3 region reads CASSQENSGETQYF.

Notes on this clone: Read sequence stops 3 residues before the CDR3 end, and the germline J gene provides the missing end. V and J are TRBV7-8 and TRBJ1-2; D unresolved. The CDR3 is made up of 13 amino acids. Germline lookup yields CDR1 SGHVS and CDR2 FQNEAQ. The CDR3 region is CASSPPKYNDYTF. The covered CDR3 bases are TGTGCCAGCAGCCCTCCAAAATACAATGAC. The variable domain in full, with the rest retrieved from reference TRBV7-8 and TRBJ1-2, is GAGVSQSPRYKVAKRGQDVALRCDPISGHVSLFWYQQALGQGPEFLTYFQNEAQLDKSGLPSDRFFAERPEGSVSTLKIQRTQQEDSAVYLCASSPPKYNDYTFGSGTRLTVV.

This clone was seen a few times. Coverage ceases 3 residues before the CDR3 finishes, and the germline J gene fills in the end. The chain recombines TRBV19 with TRBJ2-4; the match to TRBD1 covers 7 bases. The CDR3 extends over 16 amino acids. Germline CDR1 is LNHDA and CDR2 is SQIVND (reference sequence). CDR3 bases read: TGTGCCAGTAGTATAGCTCTTGACAGGGCAAACTATGGT. The encoded protein is CASSIALDRANYG. The CDR3 reads in full as CASSIALDRANYGQYF.

At least ten counts were recorded for this clone. CDR3 bases read: TGCGCCAGCAGCCAAGTTTTACAGGAGAGCTCCTATAATTCACCC. Translation gives CASSQVLQESSYNSP. The complete CDR3 reads CASSQVLQESSYNSPLHF. The rearrangement links TRBV4-1 to TRBJ1-6; TRBD1 might be the D (5 bases). The CDR3 is cut off 3 residues early in the read; its end comes from the germline J gene. Looked up from germline, CDR1 is MGHRA and CDR2 is YSYEKL. V lost 1 base to trimming and J lost 0 bases, with 13 bases between them. This CDR3 has 18 residues.

Ten or more counts support this clone. The CDR3 end falls 3 residues outside the read, so it is completed with the germline J gene. The chain links TRBV7-2 to TRBJ1-1; no definite D call. V gave up 1 base and J gave up 3 bases, with 6 bases separating them. Looked up from germline, CDR1 is SGHTA and CDR2 is FQGNSA. The CDR3 runs to 13 residues. The chain's CDR3 is CASSLDRDTEAFF. The covered CDR3 bases are TGTGCCAGCAGCTTAGACAGAGACACTGAA.

This clone showed up many times. The read stops 3 residues short of the end of the CDR3; the missing end is completed from the germline J gene. The same CDR3 is also encoded by other DNA sequences in this sample. The rearrangement joins TRBV16 to TRBJ1-2, with 9 bases identical to TRBD1. Germline loops: CDR1 KGHSY, CDR2 FQNENV. J lost 6 bases, V lost 0 bases, and 5 bases had no gene match. The CDR3 has 15 residues. This CDR3 reads CASSQSRGQGDGYTF. The covered CDR3 bases are TGTGCCAGCAGCCAATCGAGGGGACAGGGTGATGGC.

This clone appeared many times. The read gets to within 3 residues of the CDR3 end, and the germline J gene fills in the rest. The rearrangement joins TRBV10-2 to TRBJ1-3; TRBD1 aligns across 7 bases. The CDR3 contains 13 residues. Unmatched junction bases numbered 3, after V lost 7 bases and J lost 3 bases. From germline, CDR1 is WSHSY and CDR2 SAAADI. The DNA read from the CDR3 is TGCGCCAGCACCTGGGACAGTGGAAACACC. Translated: CASTWDSGNT. The whole CDR3 sequence reads CASTWDSGNTIYF.

This clone was counted many times. The read terminates 3 residues before the CDR3 end, so the remaining end is supplied by the germline J gene. The rearrangement links TRBV13 to TRBJ2-1; D is uncertain. The CDR3 runs 16 residues. Germline assignment: CDR1 PRHDT and CDR2 FYEKMQ (reference sequence). Trimming pared 1 base from V and 5 bases from J, leaving 15 bases between. CDR3 bases read: TGTGCCAGCAGCTTAGCTAGACCCCTCGTAAACAATGAG. Its translation is CASSLARPLVNNE. The full CDR3 sequence reads CASSLARPLVNNEQFF.

This clone was counted ten times or more. The DNA ends 3 residues before the CDR3 does, and the rest of the CDR3 is filled in from the germline J gene. V gene TRBV20-1 combines with J gene TRBJ1-2; tentatively, D is TRBD1 (5 bases). Germline V gives CDR1 DFQATT, CDR2 SNEGSKA (reference sequence). Trimming took off 1 base at V and 4 bases at J, with 16 bases between the two ends. The length of the CDR3 is 15 residues. The CDR3 DNA, read in part, is TGCAGTGCTAGAGCTACAGGAACGGGAGGCTATGGC. Translated, it gives CSARATGTGGYG. The whole CDR3 region reads CSARATGTGGYGYTF.

This clone was counted many times. The read ends 3 residues early relative to the CDR3; the germline J gene fills the gap. The gene calls are TRBV18 and TRBJ1-2, with TRBD1 matching 10 bases. The CDR3 sequence is 16 residues long. V was clipped by 3 bases and J by 3 bases; unmatched bases: 7. The germline CDR1 and CDR2 sequences are KGHSH and LQKENI. CDR3 loop: CASSPGQGTADYGYTF. The part of the CDR3 DNA that was read is TGTGCCAGCTCACCGGGACAGGGGACGGCGGACTATGGC.

This clone was picked up many times. The missing CDR3 end, 3 residues past where the read stops, is filled in from the germline J gene. The rearrangement links TRBV7-2 to TRBJ1-4; D unclear. Trimming took off 3 bases at V and 5 bases at J, with 7 bases between the two ends. CDR3 size: 13 residues. Germline V gene data show CDR1 as SGHTA and CDR2 as FQGNSA. CDR3: CASSFFANEKLFF. The CDR3 DNA, read in part, is TGTGCCAGCAGCTTTTTCGCGAATGAAAAA.

Turning to this clone: The junction departs from germline at one end; a sequencing error may be responsible. The part of the CDR3 DNA that was read is TGCAGCGTTTCCGGAGACAGTAGCCAGGGAGGCACAGAGACG. Its translation is CSVSGDSSQGGTET. The whole CDR3 protein reads CSVSGDSSQGGTETQYF. The chain carries TRBV29-1 and TRBJ2-3; possibly TRBD2 for D (6 bases). The read stops 3 residues short of the end of the CDR3; the missing end is completed from the germline J gene. The CDR3 is 17 amino acids. The germline V gene encodes CDR1 SQVTM and CDR2 ANQGSEA.

This clone was detected many times. Read coverage stops 3 residues before the CDR3 terminus; the germline J gene supplies the remainder. The chain employs TRBV10-3 and TRBJ1-3; weak D call: TRBD1 (5 bases). Germline assignment: CDR1 ENHRY and CDR2 SYGVKD. The CDR3 has 13 amino acids. V lost 9 bases to trimming and J lost 0 bases, with 9 bases between them. CDR3 amino acids: CAMQGSSGNTIYF. CDR3 DNA, as far as it was read: TGTGCCATGCAGGGTTCCTCTGGAAACACC.

This clone was seen repeatedly, ten times or more. The read falls 3 residues short of the CDR3 end, and the missing part is taken from the germline J gene. This chain links TRBV5-1 with TRBJ2-7; tentative D call: TRBD2 (5 bases). Germline assignment: CDR1 SGHRS and CDR2 YFSETQ. V lost 2 bases and J 5 bases, leaving 14 bases between the germline ends. This CDR3 contains 14 residues. The CDR3 bases that were read are TGCGCCAGCAGCTTATCAGGCTTCGGGGACGAG. Translated: CASSLSGFGDE. In full, the CDR3 reads CASSLSGFGDEQYF.

Many counts were recorded for this clone. The sequence runs out 3 residues before the end of the CDR3; the remainder is reconstructed from the germline J gene. The V and J genes are TRBV19 and TRBJ2-5; D gene uncertain. CDR3 length: 14 residues. The germline V and J ends were trimmed by 6 bases and 0 bases, with 11 bases remaining between them. Per the germline V gene, CDR1 is LNHDA and CDR2 is SQIVND (reference sequence). Partial CDR3 DNA: TGTGCCAGTAGGGGTGAACAGCACCAAGAGACC. This encodes CASRGEQHQET. In full, the CDR3 is CASRGEQHQETQYF.

Note on this clone: Coverage ceases 3 residues before the CDR3 finishes, and the germline J gene fills in the end. The chain carries TRBV7-2 and TRBJ2-4; perhaps TRBD1 as D (5 bases). Germline lookup yields CDR1 SGHTA and CDR2 FQGNSA. CDR3 length equals 14 residues. The chain's CDR3 is CASSSIDSLLGQYF. The covered CDR3 bases are TGTGCCAGCAGCTCAATCGACAGCCTGTTGGGT.

In its sample, this clone was seen many times. The CDR3 end is not reached by the read, which stops 3 residues before it; the germline J gene fills it in. J is TRBJ2-4 and V is TRBV2, with D possibly being TRBD2 (6 bases). This CDR3 spans 14 amino acids. Germline V gives CDR1 SNHLY, CDR2 FYNNEI. V lost 9 bases and J 0 bases, leaving 12 bases between the germline ends. CDR3 protein: CASGGSAAKNIQYF. The CDR3 DNA, read in part, is TGTGCCAGTGGAGGGTCGGCAGCCAAAAACATT.

This clone was detected ten times or more. The read gets to within 3 residues of the CDR3 end, and the germline J gene fills in the rest. The genes are TRBV2 and TRBJ2-7; 11 bases are shared with TRBD1. The CDR3 runs 13 residues. Germline CDR1 and CDR2: SNHLY and FYNNEI. With V trimmed by 6 bases and J by 5 bases, 3 bases remained unmatched. The CDR3: CASSRDRGNEQYF. CDR3 DNA, as far as it was read: TGTGCCAGCAGCCGGGACAGGGGGAACGAG.